These 23 T cell receptor beta chains were sequenced from one sample in a study of response to subunit inactivated influenza vaccine. Using its own MiXCR run on the RT-PCR reads, TCRdb lists one record per CDR3 protein. This sample carries a few hundred thousand distinct CDR3 sequences, roughly 11% of them seen once, and the ten largest clones take 10% to 15%. Sample: PBMCs from blood, taken 45 days after vaccination. These receptors came from a man between 50 and 59 years old who received an inactivated influenza vaccine.

This clonotype was seen repeatedly, ten times or more. The chain joins TRBV6-5 to TRBJ2-7, with TRBD2 as a possible D gene (5 bases). Germline lookup yields CDR1 MNHEY and CDR2 SVGAGI. With 0 bases removed from V and 5 bases from J, the gap between germline ends came to 14 bases. There are 15 residues in the CDR3. In nucleotides, the CDR3 is TGTGCCAGCAGTTACTCGAGTTCCCTAGCTGACGAGCAGTACTTC. Translated: CASSYSSSLADEQYF.

As to this clonotype: This may stem from a read error, because a much larger clone lies one nucleotide away. The gene calls are TRBV5-1 and TRBJ2-1, with D unresolved. The length of the CDR3 is 16 residues. Germline V lookup: CDR1 SGHRS, CDR2 YFSETQ. CDR3 in amino acids: CASNLAMRYSVDEQFF. Here the CDR3 DNA reads TGCGCCAGCAACTTGGCCATGCGGTATTCGGTTGATGAGCAGTTCTTC.

This clonotype was counted only a few times. The CDR3 is CATSHRERGQGYKETQYF. CDR3 bases: TGTGCCACCAGCCACAGAGAACGGGGACAGGGCTACAAAGAGACCCAGTACTTC. The gene calls are TRBV15 and TRBJ2-5; 9 positions agree with TRBD1. This CDR3 region has 18 residues. CDR1 and CDR2 (germline): LNHNV, YYDKDF (reference sequence). The trim removed 5 bases at V and 3 bases at J, leaving 16 bases unmatched.

This clonotype was seen ten or more times. V usage is TRBV29-1 and J usage is TRBJ2-7; 10 bases match TRBD1. In germline, CDR1 is SQVTM, CDR2 ANQGSEA. This CDR3 has 14 amino acids. After removal of 3 bases from V and 5 bases from J, the junction contained 7 bases not matched to a gene. The CDR3 spells CSVDPGTGVNEQYF. CDR3 coding DNA: TGCAGCGTTGACCCCGGGACAGGGGTAAACGAGCAGTACTTC.

V usage is TRBV5-5 and J usage is TRBJ1-4, with TRBD1 as a possible D gene (5 bases). Trimming took off 1 base at V and 5 bases at J, with 12 bases between the two ends. The CDR3 is made up of 15 amino acids. Germline V lookup: CDR1 SGHKS, CDR2 YYEKEE (reference sequence). The CDR3 loop reads CASSLWEGRNEKLFF. The CDR3 DNA is TGTGCCAGCAGCTTGTGGGAGGGGCGAAATGAAAAACTGTTTTTT.

The table lists this clonotype with many counts. This chain joins TRBV20-1 and TRBJ1-1, with 10 bases that match TRBD1. Germline CDR1 DFQATT, CDR2 SNEGSKA (reference sequence). This CDR3 region has 14 residues. J was trimmed by 3 bases and V by 1 base; bases with no gene match: 2. CDR3 bases: TGCAGTGCTAGAGGGACAGGGGGTGACACTGAAGCTTTCTTT. This sequence encodes CSARGTGGDTEAFF.

The CDR3 DNA is TGCAGTGCCCGGAGACTGATTAATCACAATGAGCAGTTCTTC. Protein product: CSARRLINHNEQFF. The genes are TRBV20-1 and TRBJ2-1; D is ambiguous. The V and J ends lost 6 bases and 5 bases respectively, with 17 bases between them. The V gene's germline CDR1 is DFQATT and CDR2 SNEGSKA (reference sequence). The CDR3 consists of 14 residues.

This sequence joins TRBV20-1 and TRBJ1-1, with 7 bases identical to TRBD1. The junction had 10 bases not matched to a gene; V was cut back by 2 bases and J by 10 bases. Germline CDR1 and CDR2: DFQATT and SNEGSKA (reference sequence). The CDR3 is 13 amino acids. CDR3 nucleotide sequence: TGCAGTGCTAGACCTGGGAACAGGGGAGGAGCTTTCTTT. Translation gives CSARPGNRGGAFF.

The sample holds a few counts of this clonotype. This chain connects TRBV7-8 to TRBJ2-7, with TRBD1 matching over 8 bases. V was pared by 0 bases and J by 7 bases, with 5 bases of the junction left unmatched. CDR3 length: 14 residues. Germline CDR1 is SGHVS and CDR2 is FQNEAQ. CDR3 sequence (DNA): TGTGCCAGCAGCTTAGCCGCAGGGGGCTGGGAGCAGTACTTC. Translated: CASSLAAGGWEQYF.

This clonotype was detected a few times. This chain links TRBV5-5 with TRBJ1-2, with TRBD1 identical over 7 bases. From germline, CDR1 is SGHKS and CDR2 YYEKEE (reference sequence). The CDR3 extends over 15 amino acids. With V trimmed by 7 bases and J by 4 bases, 13 bases remained unmatched. The chain's CDR3 is CASVSRPGQIYGYTF. CDR3 coding DNA: TGTGCCAGCGTCTCACGACCGGGACAGATCTATGGCTACACCTTC.

This rearrangement joins TRBV6-1 to TRBJ2-4; 7 bases line up with TRBD1. The CDR3 sequence is 13 residues long. V shed 6 bases and J 8 bases; nucleotides not matched to a gene: 7. Germline values: CDR1 MNHNS, CDR2 SASEGT. The CDR3 spells CASSPRDRYIQYF. The CDR3 coding sequence is TGTGCCAGCAGCCCCAGGGACAGATACATTCAGTACTTC.

The chain combines TRBV12-3 or TRBV12-4 with TRBJ2-7, with D maybe TRBD2 (6 bases). Trimming cost V 6 bases and J 2 bases, with 14 bases left between them. The CDR3 has 14 amino acids. DNA for the CDR3: TGTGCCAGCAGCCCGAGGGGACTGGCCTACGAGCAGTACTTC. This codes for CASSPRGLAYEQYF.

The chain combines TRBV7-8 with TRBJ2-7, with TRBD2 identical over 7 bases. CDR1 and CDR2 (germline): SGHVS, FQNEAQ. After removal of 0 bases from V and 5 bases from J, the junction contained 7 bases not matched to a gene. This CDR3 has 15 residues. The CDR3 DNA follows: TGTGCCAGCAGCTTAGCAGGTGGGAGGGCCGACGAGCAGTACTTC. Its translation: CASSLAGGRADEQYF.

This clonotype was detected only a few times. This rearrangement joins TRBV4-2 to TRBJ2-1, with D possibly matching TRBD2 (7 bases). V was trimmed by 3 bases and J by 4 bases, leaving 13 bases between them. The CDR3 is 15 amino acids. CDR1 and CDR2 from the germline V gene are LGHNA and YNFKEQ. The CDR3 nucleotides are TGTGCCAGCAGCCAGGAGGGGGGGACTTACAATGAGCAGTTCTTC. Translation: CASSQEGGTYNEQFF.

This clonotype was detected only a few times. The V and J genes are TRBV4-1 and TRBJ2-7; 9 positions match TRBD2. The junction had 1 base not matched to a gene; V was cut back by 1 base and J by 0 bases. This CDR3 contains 15 residues. The V gene's germline CDR1 is MGHRA and CDR2 YSYEKL. DNA of the CDR3: TGCGCCAGCAGCCAAGTTAGCGGGAGCTCCTACGAGCAGTACTTC. Protein sequence: CASSQVSGSSYEQYF.

There are many counts of this clonotype. The chain links TRBV5-5 to TRBJ1-3; no clear D gene. The CDR3 has 16 residues. The germline V and J ends were trimmed by 0 bases and 4 bases, with 14 bases remaining between them. Per germline, CDR1 SGHKS and CDR2 YYEKEE (reference sequence). The DNA for the CDR3 is TGTGCCAGCAGCTTGGGACTGTTATCGGACGGAAACACCATATATTTT. It specifies CASSLGLLSDGNTIYF.

The chain links TRBV28 to TRBJ2-5, with TRBD2 identical over 10 bases. Germline lookup yields CDR1 MDHEN and CDR2 SYDVKM. Trimming took 6 bases from V and 3 from J; bases not matched to a gene: 4. This CDR3 has 14 amino acids. CDR3 coding DNA: TGTGCCAGCAGACTACTAGCGGGGAAAGAGACCCAGTACTTC. This encodes CASRLLAGKETQYF.

This clonotype appeared a few times. The CDR3 protein is CASSQDGDLISYEQYF. Here the CDR3 DNA reads TGTGCCAGCAGCCAAGATGGGGACTTGATCTCCTACGAGCAGTACTTC. The V and J genes are TRBV4-2 and TRBJ2-7, with D perhaps matching TRBD2 (6 bases). The length of the CDR3 is 16 residues. Trimming took 0 bases from V and 0 from J, leaving 12 bases between them. CDR1 is LGHNA and CDR2 is YNFKEQ in the germline V gene.

At least ten counts were recorded for this clonotype. V gene TRBV7-9 combines with J gene TRBJ2-7; TRBD1 agrees at 10 bases. Trimming at V came to 8 bases and at J to 6 bases, leaving 7 bases not matched to a gene. The germline V gene encodes CDR1 SEHNR and CDR2 FQNEAQ (reference sequence). The CDR3 loop spans 13 amino acids. The CDR3 nucleotides read TGTGCCAGCTATGGGGACAGGGGATCCGAGCAGTACTTC. Translation: CASYGDRGSEQYF.

Ten or more counts support this clonotype. V gene TRBV10-2 combines with J gene TRBJ2-7; TRBD2 is a possible D gene (6 bases). Deletions cut 0 bases from V and 5 bases from J, with 11 bases between. Germline CDR1 reads WSHSY; CDR2 reads SAAADI. This CDR3 is 14 amino acids long. The CDR3 here is CASSESGGRNEQYF. The CDR3 coding sequence is TGCGCCAGCAGTGAGTCGGGGGGACGAAACGAGCAGTACTTC.

This clonotype was detected a few times. This sequence joins TRBV4-3 and TRBJ2-5, with 9 nucleotides matching TRBD2. Germline V CDR1 and CDR2: LGHNA, YSLEER. V lost 4 bases, J lost 5 bases, and 11 bases stayed unmatched. The CDR3 runs 16 residues. This chain's CDR3 is CASSRGPTSGPETQYF. The CDR3 DNA reads TGCGCCAGCAGCCGGGGCCCGACTAGCGGTCCGGAGACCCAGTACTTC.

The chain is built from TRBV4-2 and TRBJ2-6, with D unresolved. This CDR3 contains 17 residues. Germline lookup yields CDR1 LGHNA and CDR2 YNFKEQ. V was trimmed by 0 bases and J by 0 bases, leaving 9 bases between them. The chain's CDR3 is CASSQDLPSSGANVLTF. The CDR3 DNA follows: TGTGCCAGCAGCCAAGATCTACCCAGCTCTGGGGCCAACGTCCTGACTTTC.

The chain carries TRBV5-1 and TRBJ2-1, with 7 bases that match TRBD1. This CDR3 comprises 15 residues. The trim removed 4 bases at V and 6 bases at J, leaving 10 bases unmatched. CDR1 and CDR2 from the germline V gene are SGHRS and YFSETQ. The CDR3 is CASSPSGTEFNEQFF. As DNA, the CDR3 is TGCGCCAGCAGCCCCTCCGGGACAGAGTTCAATGAGCAGTTCTTC.